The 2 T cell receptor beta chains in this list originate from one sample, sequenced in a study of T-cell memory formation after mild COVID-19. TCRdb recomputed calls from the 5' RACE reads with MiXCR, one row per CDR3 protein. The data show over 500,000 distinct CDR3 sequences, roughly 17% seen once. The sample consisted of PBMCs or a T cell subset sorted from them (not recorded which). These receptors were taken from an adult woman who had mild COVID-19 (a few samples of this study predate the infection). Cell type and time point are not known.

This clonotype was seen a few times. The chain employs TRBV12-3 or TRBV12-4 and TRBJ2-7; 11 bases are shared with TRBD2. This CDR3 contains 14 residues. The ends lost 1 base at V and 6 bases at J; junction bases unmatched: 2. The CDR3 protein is CASSLGTSGLEQYF. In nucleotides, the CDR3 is TGTGCCAGCAGTTTAGGGACTAGCGGGCTCGAGCAGTACTTC.

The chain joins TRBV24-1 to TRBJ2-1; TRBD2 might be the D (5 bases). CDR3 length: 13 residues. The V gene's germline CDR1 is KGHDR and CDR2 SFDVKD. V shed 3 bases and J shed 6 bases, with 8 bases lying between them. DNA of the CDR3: TGTGCCACCAGTGATGGGAGATCCAATGAGCAGTTCTTC. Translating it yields CATSDGRSNEQFF.